Each of the 21 T cell receptor beta chains below was sequenced from the same sample in a study of cytomegalovirus exposure and HLA in healthy donors. Primers for the PCR totalled 60 Vbeta and 13 Jbeta. The data were produced by immunoSEQ multiplex PCR, yet TCRdb's version contains in-frame clones alone and is incomplete. The repertoire holds more than 65,000 clones, with around 79% as singletons. Sample: PBMCs. These receptors originate from a woman aged 40 to 55 in good health and CMV-seropositive.

The rearrangement joins TRBV25-1 to TRBJ2-5; D possibly corresponds to TRBD2 (5 bases). Germline-derived CDR1 and CDR2 are MGHDK and SYGVNS. Trimming took 5 bases from V and 5 from J, leaving 18 bases between them. The CDR3 runs to 15 residues. The CDR3 loop reads CASSPVPGSGETQYF. In nucleotides, the CDR3 is TGTGCCAGCAGTCCCGTCCCGGGTTCGGGGGAGACCCAGTACTTC.

The chain joins TRBV6-1 to TRBJ1-2, with 10 bases aligning to TRBD1. The V gene's germline CDR1 is MNHNS and CDR2 SASEGT. The V gene end was trimmed by 2 bases and the J gene end by 4 bases; junction bases not matched to a gene: 7. The CDR3 contains 16 residues. CDR3 residues: CASSERDRGPSYGYTF. In DNA, the CDR3 is TGTGCCAGCAGTGAAAGGGACAGGGGACCTTCCTATGGCTACACCTTC.

This CDR3 reads CSADHRDEQFF. CDR3 nucleotides: TGCAGTGCTGACCATCGGGATGAGCAGTTCTTC. J is TRBJ2-1 and V is TRBV20-1, with D uncertain. The ends were cut back, 5 bases at V and 8 bases at J, with 10 bases in the middle. Germline CDR1 and CDR2: DFQATT and SNEGSKA (reference sequence). The CDR3 runs to 11 residues.

V is TRBV5-1 and J is TRBJ2-7; unclear D gene. Germline V gene sequence: CDR1 SGHRS, CDR2 YFSETQ. The CDR3 is made up of 14 amino acids. V dropped 2 bases and J dropped 0 bases, with 9 bases sitting between them. CDR3 coding DNA: TGCGCCAGCAGCTTTAGGCCAGGCTCCTACGAGCAGTACTTC. Its protein is CASSFRPGSYEQYF.

The DNA for the CDR3 is TGTGCCTGGAGACGGGGACACGTAGGGGAAAAACTGTTTTTT. Translating gives CAWRRGHVGEKLFF. V is TRBV30 and J is TRBJ1-4, with D possibly matching TRBD1 (6 bases). Germline V CDR1 and CDR2: GTSNPN, SVGIG (reference sequence). The length of the CDR3 is 14 residues. The V end was cut by 3 bases, the J end by 8 bases, with 16 bases between.

The chain links TRBV5-1 to TRBJ1-1, with 12 bases fitting TRBD1. Germline V lookup: CDR1 SGHRS, CDR2 YFSETQ. The CDR3 spans 18 residues. Trimming at V came to 0 bases and at J to 4 bases, leaving 10 bases not matched to a gene. The CDR3 sequence is CASSLVPGTGGLGTEAFF. DNA of the CDR3: TGCGCCAGCAGCTTGGTCCCCGGGACAGGGGGCTTGGGCACTGAAGCTTTCTTT.

This sequence joins TRBV5-1 and TRBJ2-7, with 9 bases lining up with TRBD2. Germline V gives CDR1 SGHRS, CDR2 YFSETQ. V was clipped by 4 bases and J by 6 bases; unmatched bases: 11. CDR3 size: 15 residues. The CDR3 region is CASSTSGTSSPEQYF. CDR3 nucleotides: TGCGCCAGCAGCACTTCCGGGACTAGCTCCCCCGAGCAGTACTTC.

This clone appeared once. The chain is built from TRBV27 and TRBJ2-1; D remains unclear. Trimming shortened V by 7 bases and J by 8 bases, and 6 bases separated the two germline ends. CDR3 size: 10 residues. Germline CDR1 is MNHEY and CDR2 is SMNVEV (reference sequence). As DNA, the CDR3 is TGTGCCAGCATAGGAGATGAGCAGTTCTTC. Translating gives CASIGDEQFF.

The V and J genes are TRBV14 and TRBJ1-4; 9 bases map to TRBD1. The CDR3 spans 16 residues. The junction had 9 bases not matched to a gene; V was cut back by 4 bases and J by 6 bases. Per germline, CDR1 SGHDN and CDR2 FVKESK. CDR3 sequence (DNA): TGTGCCAGCAGCCCCTACCCGACAGGGGGTCATGAAAAACTGTTTTTT. It specifies CASSPYPTGGHEKLFF.

A word on this clone: A read error may produce the germline difference seen at one junction end. The gene calls are TRBV30 and TRBJ1-3, with TRBD1 as a possible D gene (6 bases). This CDR3 region has 16 residues. The germline CDR1 and CDR2 sequences are GTSNPN and SVGIG (reference sequence). CDR3 sequence reads: CAWSVRATGWGNTIYF. The CDR3, as DNA: TGTGCTTGGAGTGTACGGGCCACAGGGTGGGGAAACACCATATATTTT.

The rearrangement links TRBV30 to TRBJ2-1; 10 nucleotides agree with TRBD2. The V and J ends lost 5 bases and 9 bases, in that order; junction bases with no gene match: 7. Germline CDR1 and CDR2: GTSNPN and SVGIG (reference sequence). This CDR3 is 13 amino acids long. The CDR3 DNA is TGTGCCTGGCGGGGACTAGCGAATTTTGAGCAGTTCTTC. This codes for CAWRGLANFEQFF.

DNA for the CDR3: TGTGCCAGCAGCCCGAACAGGGGTGGGATGAACACTGAAGCTTTCTTT. This sequence encodes CASSPNRGGMNTEAFF. The rearrangement joins TRBV7-2 to TRBJ1-1, with 7 bases that match TRBD1. V was pared by 5 bases and J by 0 bases, with 9 bases of the junction left unmatched. Germline values: CDR1 SGHTA, CDR2 FQGNSA. The CDR3 is 16 residues long.

The chain links TRBV7-7 to TRBJ2-7; 8 bases fit TRBD1. This CDR3 spans 13 amino acids. Trimming removed 3 bases from V and 3 bases from J; junction bases left unmatched: 1. Germline V lookup: CDR1 SSHAT, CDR2 FNYEAQ (reference sequence). Here the CDR3 reads CASSLGQDYEQYF. The CDR3 DNA is TGTGCCAGCAGCTTGGGACAGGACTACGAGCAGTACTTC.

The V call is TRBV5-1, the J call TRBJ2-3; 8 nucleotides match TRBD1. CDR1 SGHRS and CDR2 YFSETQ come from the germline V gene. V gave up 7 bases and J gave up 3 bases; unmatched junction bases: 10. This CDR3 has 15 residues. In nucleotides, the CDR3 is TGCGCCAGCGGGTCCCAGGGGGCGTCGACAGATACGCAGTATTTT. Its translation: CASGSQGASTDTQYF.

The chain is built from TRBV9 and TRBJ1-1; 8 nucleotides align to TRBD1. Germline values: CDR1 SGDLS, CDR2 YYNGEE. Unmatched junction bases numbered 1, after V lost 3 bases and J lost 3 bases. This CDR3 contains 13 residues. CDR3 sequence (DNA): TGTGCCAGCAGCGACAGGGGGGACACTGAAGCTTTCTTT. Amino acids: CASSDRGDTEAFF.

This chain uses TRBV7-8 with TRBJ2-7; 12 bases match TRBD2. This CDR3 is built from 15 residues. Trimming cost V 5 bases and J 7 bases; bases outside gene matches: 9. The germline V gene has CDR1 SGHVS and CDR2 FQNEAQ. In nucleotides, the CDR3 is TGTGCCAGCAGCATCCTAGCGGGAGGGCCGGGGGAGCAGTACTTC. This encodes CASSILAGGPGEQYF.

The rearrangement uses TRBV2 and TRBJ1-6; 7 bases fit TRBD1. In germline, CDR1 is SNHLY, CDR2 FYNNEI. The CDR3 runs 13 residues. V gave up 10 bases and J gave up 7 bases; unmatched junction bases: 7. Here the CDR3 reads CATEQGRNSPLHF. CDR3 coding DNA: TGTGCCACCGAACAGGGGAGAAATTCACCCCTCCACTTT.

CDR3 protein: CASSDGQGYQPQHF. The CDR3 DNA follows: TGTGCCAGCAGTGATGGACAGGGGTATCAGCCCCAGCATTTT. The V and J genes are TRBV6-1 and TRBJ1-5; 9 bases are a match to TRBD1. Germline V gene data show CDR1 as MNHNS and CDR2 as SASEGT. V dropped 3 bases and J dropped 5; count of bases not matched to a gene: 2. The CDR3 is 14 amino acids.

The chain joins TRBV25-1 to TRBJ2-2, with D maybe TRBD1 (8 bases). CDR1 and CDR2 from the germline V gene are MGHDK and SYGVNS. V lost 10 bases, J lost 5 bases, and 20 bases lay in between. The CDR3 extends over 15 amino acids. CDR3 sequence: CATKRTGRETGELFF. The CDR3 region has the DNA TGTGCCACCAAACGGACAGGGAGGGAGACCGGGGAGCTGTTTTTT.

This chain joins TRBV5-1 and TRBJ1-1; 9 bases line up with TRBD1. Germline lookup yields CDR1 SGHRS and CDR2 YFSETQ. The CDR3 covers 13 residues. V lost 0 bases to trimming and J lost 8 bases; unmatched junction nucleotides: 2. CDR3 loop: CASSLDRGREAFF. The CDR3 bases are TGCGCCAGCAGCTTGGACAGGGGGCGGGAAGCTTTCTTT.

The chain is built from TRBV30 and TRBJ2-1, with 7 bases identical to TRBD2. V lost 0 bases, J lost 3 bases, and 5 bases stayed unmatched. CDR3 length: 15 residues. Germline CDR1 is GTSNPN and CDR2 is SVGIG (reference sequence). CDR3 residues: CAWSVWGGSYNEQFF. CDR3 in DNA: TGTGCCTGGAGTGTTTGGGGGGGGAGCTACAATGAGCAGTTCTTC.